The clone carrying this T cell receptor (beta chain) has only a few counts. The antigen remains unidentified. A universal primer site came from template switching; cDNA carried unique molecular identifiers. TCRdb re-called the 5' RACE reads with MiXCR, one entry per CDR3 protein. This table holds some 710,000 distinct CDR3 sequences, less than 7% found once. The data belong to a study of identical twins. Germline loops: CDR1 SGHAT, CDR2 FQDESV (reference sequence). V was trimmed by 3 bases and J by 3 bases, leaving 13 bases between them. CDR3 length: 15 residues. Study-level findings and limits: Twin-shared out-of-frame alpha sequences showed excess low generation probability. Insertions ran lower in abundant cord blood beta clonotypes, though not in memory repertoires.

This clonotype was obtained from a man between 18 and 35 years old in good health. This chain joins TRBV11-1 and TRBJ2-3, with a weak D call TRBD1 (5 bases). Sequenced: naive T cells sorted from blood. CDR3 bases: TGTGCCAGCAGCTTCACGGACATAGGGACAGATACGCAGTATTTT. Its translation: CASSFTDIGTDTQYF. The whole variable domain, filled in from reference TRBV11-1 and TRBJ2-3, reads EAEVAQSPRYKITEKSQAVAFWCDPISGHATLYWYRQILGQGPELLVQFQDESVVDDSQLPKDRFSAERLKGVDSTLKIQPAELGDSAMYLCASSFTDIGTDTQYFGPGTRLTVL.